The next 5 T cell receptor beta chains were all read from a single sample in a study of blood T cell repertoires in COVID-19. Data came from immunoSEQ multiplex PCR; TCRdb stores just in-frame clones and leaves some out. The top ten clones hold more than 4.5% of a sample with nearly 200,000 clones, approximately 84% of them seen once. Material for sequencing was peripheral blood. Receptors originate from a woman in her 70s with active or convalescent COVID-19.

CDR3 region: CASSRTGDGYNEQFF. The CDR3 coding sequence is TGCGCCAGCTCCCGGACAGGGGATGGGTACAATGAGCAGTTCTTC. The chain carries TRBV5-1 and TRBJ2-1, with 9 bases matching TRBD1. After removal of 7 bases from V and 4 bases from J, the junction contained 9 bases not matched to a gene. The CDR3 spans 15 residues. Germline CDR1 reads SGHRS; CDR2 reads YFSETQ.

Notes on this clone: Other DNA variants within this sample encode the same CDR3. The rearrangement uses TRBV7-2 and TRBJ1-2, with 7 bases fitting TRBD1. V lost 3 bases and J lost 2; bases outside the gene matches: 3. The CDR3 totals 14 residues. The germline V gene encodes CDR1 SGHTA and CDR2 FQGNSA. DNA of the CDR3: TGTGCCAGCAGCTTGGCCAGGGGGAACTATGGCTACACCTTC. It translates to CASSLARGNYGYTF.

This clone has only one observation. The V and J genes are TRBV7-9 and TRBJ2-1, with a possible D match to TRBD2 (6 bases). CDR1 is SEHNR and CDR2 is FQNEAQ in the germline V gene (reference sequence). Trimming stripped 3 bases from V and 4 bases from J, with 10 bases between. The CDR3 contains 14 residues. CDR3 residues: CASSFGLNYNEQFF. CDR3 in DNA: TGTGCCAGCAGCTTCGGACTAAATTACAATGAGCAGTTCTTC.

V gene TRBV3-1 (or the pseudogene TRBV3-2) combines with J gene TRBJ2-3; 8 bases are a match to TRBD2. The CDR3 contains 16 residues. Germline V gives CDR1 LGHDT, CDR2 YNNKEL (reference sequence). After removal of 5 bases from V and 1 base from J, the junction contained 8 bases not matched to a gene. CDR3 region: CASSSQGLVGTDTQYF. DNA of the CDR3: TGTGCCAGCAGCTCGCAGGGACTAGTCGGCACAGATACGCAGTATTTT.

The chain employs TRBV6-5 and TRBJ1-5; D unresolved. The CDR3 is 13 residues long. Germline V lookup: CDR1 MNHEY, CDR2 SVGAGI. Trimming cost V 2 bases and J 4 bases, with 6 bases left between them. The CDR3 nucleotides read TGTGCCAGCAGTTACGGAGGGAATCAGCCCCAGCATTTT. This sequence encodes CASSYGGNQPQHF.